The 22 T cell receptor beta chains listed next were all sequenced from one sample in a study of shared clonotypes between healthy human individuals. Produced via immunoSEQ multiplex PCR; TCRdb's table is partial and in-frame only. Of about 2 million clones detected, approximately 94% appear once; the ten largest clones hold around 1.1%. Naive CD8 cells lacked CD45RO, underwent positive selection for CCR7 and left out terminally differentiated effector memory CD45RA+ cells. The material sequenced was naive CD8+ T cells sorted from blood. The receptors here all came from a man younger than 35 in good health.

This chain links TRBV4-1 with TRBJ2-7, with D possibly being TRBD1 (5 bases). Germline lookup yields CDR1 MGHRA and CDR2 YSYEKL. The CDR3 loop spans 13 amino acids. V lost 0 bases and J 7 bases, leaving 10 bases between the germline ends. The CDR3 sequence is CASSQDMGPEQYF. The CDR3 bases are TGCGCCAGCAGCCAAGATATGGGGCCGGAGCAGTACTTC.

The chain uses TRBV4-3 and TRBJ2-5, with TRBD1 matching over 7 bases. This CDR3 has 15 amino acids. Germline CDR1 reads LGHNA; CDR2 reads YSLEER. Germline trimming cut 4 bases from V and 4 bases from J; bases unmatched to any gene: 9. CDR3 DNA sequence: TGCGCCAGCAGCCGCCTGACAGGGAATTTAGAGACCCAGTACTTC. This codes for CASSRLTGNLETQYF.

On this clone itself: The same CDR3 can be traced to other DNA sequences in this sample. This chain connects TRBV27 to TRBJ2-3, with 8 positions matching TRBD2. The germline gives CDR1 MNHEY, CDR2 SMNVEV (reference sequence). With V trimmed by 4 bases and J by 4 bases, 4 bases remained unmatched. The length of the CDR3 is 14 residues. CDR3 in DNA: TGTGCCAGCAGTTCCAGCGGGGGTGCAGATACGCAGTATTTT. This translates into CASSSSGGADTQYF.

V usage is TRBV4-1 and J usage is TRBJ2-1; 9 bases match TRBD2. Germline-derived CDR1 and CDR2 are MGHRA and YSYEKL. The J segment lost 14 bases and the V segment lost 1 base, leaving 9 bases of the junction unmatched. This CDR3 is built from 14 residues. The CDR3 nucleotides read TGCGCCAGCAGCCAAGGAACCCCGGGACTAGCTAAGTTCTTC. Protein sequence: CASSQGTPGLAKFF.

The rearrangement joins TRBV13 to TRBJ1-1; 9 nucleotides line up with TRBD1. CDR3 length: 14 amino acids. Unmatched junction bases numbered 5, after V lost 5 bases and J lost 4 bases. Germline CDR1 is PRHDT and CDR2 is FYEKMQ (reference sequence). CDR3 sequence: CASSNGQGITEAFF. The CDR3 DNA reads TGTGCCAGCAGCAACGGACAGGGGATCACTGAAGCTTTCTTT.

The chain employs TRBV30 and TRBJ2-2; D call uncertain. CDR1 and CDR2 from the germline V gene are GTSNPN and SVGIG (reference sequence). Trimming stripped 2 bases from V and 0 bases from J, with 10 bases between. The CDR3 is made up of 15 amino acids. The DNA of the CDR3 is TGTGCCTGGAGTTCTGGTATCGCGAACACCGGGGAGCTGTTTTTT. Translation: CAWSSGIANTGELFF.

The chain has TRBV27 and TRBJ2-7; D is possibly TRBD1 (6 bases). Germline loops: CDR1 MNHEY, CDR2 SMNVEV (reference sequence). The CDR3 contains 14 residues. V lost 3 bases to trimming and J lost 2 bases, with 11 bases between them. As DNA, the CDR3 is TGTGCCAGCAGTTTGGTGGGGGCGGCCTACGAGCAGTACTTC. Translating it yields CASSLVGAAYEQYF.

The chain carries TRBV25-1 and TRBJ2-5; TRBD2 might be the D (6 bases). This CDR3 is 14 amino acids long. V lost 3 bases and J 3 bases, leaving 11 bases between the germline ends. From germline, CDR1 is MGHDK and CDR2 SYGVNS. The CDR3 DNA reads as TGTGCCAGCAGTGATTATAGGAGGGAAGAGACCCAGTACTTC. Amino acid sequence: CASSDYRREETQYF.

Comment on this clone: Other DNA sequences of this sample code for an identical CDR3. The chain is built from TRBV7-9 and TRBJ2-1; TRBD2 matches 12 bases. Trimming removed 5 bases from V and 4 bases from J; junction bases left unmatched: 6. Germline V lookup: CDR1 SEHNR, CDR2 FQNEAQ (reference sequence). The CDR3 contains 16 residues. As DNA, the CDR3 is TGTGCCAGCAGCGTCTCCGGGACTAGCGGGTACAATGAGCAGTTCTTC. It yields the protein CASSVSGTSGYNEQFF.

The chain combines TRBV7-2 with TRBJ2-5, with 7 bases fitting TRBD1. The CDR3 is 13 residues long. Germline CDR1 is SGHTA and CDR2 is FQGNSA. Unmatched junction bases numbered 2, after V lost 5 bases and J lost 2 bases. CDR3 loop: CASSQGQQETQYF. In DNA, the CDR3 is TGTGCCAGCAGCCAGGGACAGCAAGAGACCCAGTACTTC.

The gene calls are TRBV7-2 and TRBJ2-7; D not resolved. Per germline, CDR1 SGHTA and CDR2 FQGNSA. The CDR3 totals 13 residues. V was shortened by 5 bases and J by 2 bases, with 10 bases between the two germline ends. CDR3 DNA sequence: TGTGCCAGCAGCCTCTTGAACCCCTACGAGCAGTACTTC. Protein product: CASSLLNPYEQYF.

CDR3 region: CASSLPTGIYEQYF. The CDR3 nucleotides read TGTGCCAGCAGTCTCCCGACAGGGATATACGAGCAGTACTTC. The J gene is TRBJ2-7, the V gene TRBV28, with 7 bases identical to TRBD1. This CDR3 has 14 residues. Germline V gene sequence: CDR1 MDHEN, CDR2 SYDVKM. V was pared by 5 bases and J by 4 bases, with 8 bases of the junction left unmatched.

Of note for this clone: The same CDR3 is also encoded by other DNA sequences in this sample. The rearrangement uses TRBV5-1 and TRBJ2-7; the match to TRBD1 covers 7 bases. V was clipped by 4 bases and J by 5 bases; unmatched bases: 3. The CDR3 consists of 12 residues. Germline values: CDR1 SGHRS, CDR2 YFSETQ. This CDR3 reads CASSLGGHEQYF. Here the CDR3 DNA reads TGCGCCAGCAGCCTAGGGGGCCACGAGCAGTACTTC.

This chain joins TRBV29-1 and TRBJ2-7, with 9 bases matching TRBD2. Germline CDR1 reads SQVTM; CDR2 reads ANQGSEA. This CDR3 comprises 15 residues. The V segment lost 1 base and the J segment 3 bases; nucleotides outside the gene matches: 7. The CDR3 protein is CSVEGLAGPHYEQYF. In DNA form, the CDR3 reads TGCAGCGTTGAAGGGCTAGCGGGACCACACTACGAGCAGTACTTC.

CDR3 protein: CAWTGLAGGLSYEQYF. The DNA of the CDR3 is TGTGCCTGGACCGGACTAGCGGGGGGGCTTTCCTACGAGCAGTACTTC. V usage is TRBV30 and J usage is TRBJ2-7; 15 nucleotides agree with TRBD2. This CDR3 is built from 16 residues. J lost 1 base, V lost 4 bases, and 5 bases had no gene match. CDR1 is GTSNPN, CDR2 SVGIG, per germline (reference sequence). Full variable domain (outside the CDR3, taken from reference TRBV30 and TRBJ2-7): SQTIHQWPATLVQPVGSPLSLECTVEGTSNPNLYWYRQAAGRGLQLLFYSVGIGQISSEVPQNLSASRPQDRQFILSSKKLLLSDSGFYLCAWTGLAGGLSYEQYFGPGTRLTVT.

The rearrangement links TRBV11-3 to TRBJ2-2; 14 bases line up with TRBD2. Losses at the gene ends were 5 bases for V and 0 bases for J; bases not matched to a gene: 2. Germline loops: CDR1 SGHNT, CDR2 YENEEA. The CDR3 is 17 amino acids. CDR3 coding DNA: TGTGCCAGCAGCCCGGGACTAGCGGGGGCGAACACCGGGGAGCTGTTTTTT. Encoded protein: CASSPGLAGANTGELFF.

This chain uses TRBV27 with TRBJ2-1, with 12 positions matching TRBD2. V was pared by 4 bases and J by 8 bases, with 9 bases of the junction left unmatched. This CDR3 region has 16 residues. Germline V gene lookup returns CDR1 MNHEY and CDR2 SMNVEV (reference sequence). The CDR3 sequence is CASSSLTSGRLDEQFF. DNA for the CDR3: TGTGCCAGCAGTTCACTGACTAGCGGGAGATTGGATGAGCAGTTCTTC.

The V call is TRBV2, the J call TRBJ2-1; D is possibly TRBD1 (5 bases). The CDR3 contains 19 residues. Trimming left V 0 bases short and J 0 bases short, with 18 bases between. Germline CDR1 reads SNHLY; CDR2 reads FYNNEI. CDR3 loop: CASSEADTDTLSSYNEQFF. The CDR3 coding sequence is TGTGCCAGCAGTGAAGCCGATACGGACACCCTGAGCTCCTACAATGAGCAGTTCTTC.

This chain connects TRBV11-2 to TRBJ2-7; possible D gene TRBD1, 6 bases. The CDR3 is made up of 14 amino acids. Looked up from germline, CDR1 is SGHAT and CDR2 is FQNNGV. Trimming left V 0 bases short and J 2 bases short, with 8 bases between. CDR3 DNA: TGTGCCAGCAGCTTAGATCACAGGGCCTACGAGCAGTACTTC. It yields the protein CASSLDHRAYEQYF.

This clone was found once. J is TRBJ1-1 and V is TRBV29-1; perhaps TRBD1 as D (5 bases). V shed 3 bases and J shed 4 bases, with 12 bases lying between them. Germline CDR1 is SQVTM and CDR2 is ANQGSEA. This CDR3 has 13 amino acids. CDR3 sequence reads: CSVEGGEGTEAFF. In DNA, the CDR3 is TGCAGCGTTGAGGGGGGTGAGGGCACTGAAGCTTTCTTT.

The J gene is TRBJ2-7, the V gene TRBV5-5; D call uncertain. The V gene lost 3 bases and the J gene lost 2 bases, with 9 bases spanning the gap. The CDR3 contains 13 residues. In germline, CDR1 is SGHKS, CDR2 YYEKEE (reference sequence). CDR3 nucleotide sequence: TGTGCCAGCAGCTCACTCATCACCTACGAGCAGTACTTC. This encodes CASSSLITYEQYF.

J is TRBJ2-2 and V is TRBV13; 8 nucleotides match TRBD2. Germline V lookup: CDR1 PRHDT, CDR2 FYEKMQ (reference sequence). Unmatched junction bases numbered 10, after V lost 5 bases and J lost 5 bases. This CDR3 has 16 amino acids. CDR3 coding DNA: TGTGCCAGCAGCCCCCGGGAGGGCCCAGGGACCGGGGAGCTGTTTTTT. It yields the protein CASSPREGPGTGELFF.